This TCR beta chain was sequenced during a study of T cell clones after liver transplantation. Study details: Immunosuppression withdrawal was tried within 2 years after liver transplantation in this trial. A pre-transplant mixed lymphocyte reaction with TCRbeta sequencing defined graft-donor-reactive clones followed in post-transplant blood.

Whole-study results and caveats: Low donor cell numbers restricted donor-reactive repertoire measurement in two subjects.

Sequencing of dividing CFSE-low cells from the MLR defined alloreactive TCRbeta sequences. The V gene lost 5 bases and the J gene lost 0 bases, with 11 bases spanning the gap. Germline V CDR1 and CDR2: SGHRS, YFSETQ. The CDR3 is made up of 14 amino acids. In its sample, this clone is hyperexpanded (1% or more). Its antigen is not known. Sequencing used immunoSEQ multiplex PCR; TCRdb keeps in-frame clones, though not all of them. The data show 280 or so clones, with 45% to 50% seen just once and about two fifths held by the top ten. Sequencing was performed on CD4+ T cells from cultured PBMCs. This receptor was identified in a human patient who received a liver transplant. Some T cells may be the graft donor's. This chain uses TRBV5-1 with TRBJ1-1; no reliable D call. CDR3 nucleotide sequence: TGCGCCAGCAGTCGAGATCGGATGAACACTGAAGCTTTCTTT. Residues: CASSRDRMNTEAFF.